The rows below give T cell receptor beta chains drawn from one sample of a study of early T cells in non-severe SARS-CoV-2 infection. TCRdb called the 5' RACE reads again in MiXCR, with one record for every CDR3 protein. The table has about 20,000 distinct CDR3 sequences, less than 7.5% seen once. The sequencing used whole blood, collected at baseline. These TCRs come from an adult who was a healthcare worker with PCR-confirmed SARS-CoV-2 infection or an uninfected control (not recorded which). The CDR3 runs from the conserved cysteine through the conserved F or W. A D gene is named only where the DNA matches it firmly. Not all rows give a size; the values are once, few, many and, for expanded clones, a class.

j_gene: TRBJ1-1; abundance: .; d_gene: .; v_gene: TRBV18; CDR3nt: TGTGCCAGCTCACCGGCGGGGGTCACTGAAGCTTTCTTT; CDR3aa: CASSPAGVTEAFF
j_gene: TRBJ2-7; abundance: .; d_gene: .; v_gene: TRBV3-1; CDR3nt: TGTGCCAGCAGCCAAGCGGGGCAGTCCTACGAGCAGTACTTC; CDR3aa: CASSQAGQSYEQYF
j_gene: TRBJ2-7; abundance: many; d_gene: .; v_gene: TRBV29-1; CDR3nt: TGCAGCGTTGTGCCGGGCAACGAGCAGTACTTC; CDR3aa: CSVVPGNEQYF
j_gene: TRBJ2-1; abundance: medium-sized; d_gene: TRBD1; v_gene: TRBV7-6; CDR3nt: TGTGCCAGCTACGACAGGGGAAGGAGTAATGAGCAGTTCTTC; CDR3aa: CASYDRGRSNEQFF
j_gene: TRBJ2-5; abundance: few; d_gene: .; v_gene: TRBV20-1; CDR3nt: TGCAGTGCTTACCCCGGACAGCCGGAGACCCAGTACTTC; CDR3aa: CSAYPGQPETQYF
j_gene: TRBJ1-4; abundance: .; d_gene: TRBD1; v_gene: TRBV2; CDR3nt: TGTGCCAGCAGTGGGGGACAGGGGGCAGGCGAAAAACTGTTTTTT; CDR3aa: CASSGGQGAGEKLFF
j_gene: TRBJ2-1; abundance: medium-sized; d_gene: TRBD1; v_gene: TRBV7-9; CDR3nt: TGTGCCAGCAGCTTCAACAGGGGAATGGATGAGCAGTTCTTC; CDR3aa: CASSFNRGMDEQFF
j_gene: TRBJ1-1; abundance: once; d_gene: TRBD1; v_gene: TRBV6-5; CDR3nt: TGTGCCAGCAGTTACTCTGGGACAGTGAACACTGAAGCTTTCTTT; CDR3aa: CASSYSGTVNTEAFF
j_gene: TRBJ1-2; abundance: many; d_gene: TRBD1; v_gene: TRBV18; CDR3nt: TGTGCCAGCTCACCACGGACAGGGGACCACTACACCTTC; CDR3aa: CASSPRTGDHYTF
j_gene: TRBJ2-1; abundance: .; d_gene: TRBD2; v_gene: TRBV10-1; CDR3nt: TGCGCCAGCAGTGAGTTATCGGGGGGGTCCTACAATGAGCAGTTCTTC; CDR3aa: CASSELSGGSYNEQFF
j_gene: TRBJ2-7; abundance: .; d_gene: .; v_gene: TRBV10-3; CDR3nt: TGTGCCATCAGTGAGTCAGGCAGCAACTACGTGCAGTACTTC; CDR3aa: CAISESGSNYVQYF
j_gene: TRBJ2-3; abundance: few; d_gene: .; v_gene: TRBV7-2; CDR3nt: TGTGCCAGCAGCGGTACCACAGATACGCAGTATTTT; CDR3aa: CASSGTTDTQYF
j_gene: TRBJ2-3; abundance: many; d_gene: .; v_gene: TRBV27; CDR3nt: TGTGCCAGCAGTTTATCCAGGGTACCCACAGATACGCAGTATTTT; CDR3aa: CASSLSRVPTDTQYF
j_gene: TRBJ1-2; abundance: .; d_gene: TRBD1; v_gene: TRBV25-1; CDR3nt: TGTGCCAGCAGTGAGGAGACCGGGACAGTCTATGGCTACACCTTC; CDR3aa: CASSEETGTVYGYTF
j_gene: TRBJ1-3; abundance: .; d_gene: .; v_gene: TRBV29-1; CDR3nt: TGCAGCGTTGACAGGGGCCCTGGAAACACCATATATTTT; CDR3aa: CSVDRGPGNTIYF
j_gene: TRBJ2-5; abundance: few; d_gene: .; v_gene: TRBV15; CDR3nt: TGCGCCACCAGCAGAGCCCCCCCGCCGACAAAGCAAGAGACCCAGTACTTC; CDR3aa: CATSRAPPPTKQETQYF
j_gene: TRBJ2-1; abundance: many; d_gene: .; v_gene: TRBV7-9; CDR3nt: TGTGCCAGCAAAAGATACAATGAGCAGTTCTTC; CDR3aa: CASKRYNEQFF
j_gene: TRBJ2-6; abundance: .; d_gene: .; v_gene: TRBV5-1; CDR3nt: TGCGCCAGCAGCCCACAGAACTCTGGGGCCAACGTCCTGACTTTC; CDR3aa: CASSPQNSGANVLTF
j_gene: TRBJ2-3; abundance: few; d_gene: .; v_gene: TRBV24-1; CDR3nt: TGTGCCACCAGTGACAGAGATACGCAGTATTTT; CDR3aa: CATSDRDTQYF
j_gene: TRBJ1-6; abundance: many; d_gene: .; v_gene: TRBV5-1; CDR3nt: TGCGCCAGCAGCACGGGACTCTATAATTCACCCCTCCACTTT; CDR3aa: CASSTGLYNSPLHF
j_gene: TRBJ1-4; abundance: few; d_gene: .; v_gene: TRBV5-1; CDR3nt: TGCGCCAGCAGCTTGGCCCCCAGCTCTGCAACTAATGAAAAACTGTTTTTT; CDR3aa: CASSLAPSSATNEKLFF
j_gene: TRBJ2-4; abundance: many; d_gene: .; v_gene: TRBV11-2; CDR3nt: TGTGCCAGCAGCCCCGACCCGTCCGGGGGCATTCAGTACTTC; CDR3aa: CASSPDPSGGIQYF
j_gene: TRBJ2-1; abundance: .; d_gene: TRBD1; v_gene: TRBV11-3; CDR3nt: TGTGCCAGCAGCTTCCGGGACAGGGGAAACAATGAGCAGTTCTTC; CDR3aa: CASSFRDRGNNEQFF
j_gene: TRBJ1-1; abundance: many; d_gene: .; v_gene: TRBV3-1; CDR3nt: TGTGCCAGCAGCCAAGAAATCGCACACGGGGGGAACACTGAAGCTTTCTTT; CDR3aa: CASSQEIAHGGNTEAFF
j_gene: TRBJ1-1; abundance: many; d_gene: TRBD1; v_gene: TRBV6-2/TRBV6-3; CDR3nt: TGTGCCAGCAGCCCCCGGACAGGGGGAATTACTGAAGCTTTCTTT; CDR3aa: CASSPRTGGITEAFF
j_gene: TRBJ2-3; abundance: .; d_gene: .; v_gene: TRBV19; CDR3nt: TGTGCCAGTAACCCCCTTGGGGTAGCAGGAGATACGCAGTATTTT; CDR3aa: CASNPLGVAGDTQYF
j_gene: TRBJ2-3; abundance: large; d_gene: TRBD2; v_gene: TRBV28; CDR3nt: TGTGCCAGCAGTACCATAAGACTAGCGGGGGGCCGTAGCACAGATACGCAGTATTTT; CDR3aa: CASSTIRLAGGRSTDTQYF
j_gene: TRBJ1-1; abundance: few; d_gene: TRBD1; v_gene: TRBV7-9; CDR3nt: TGTGCCAGCAGCTTAACACCACGAACCCAACAGGGGGCGGACACTGAAGCTTTCTTT; CDR3aa: CASSLTPRTQQGADTEAFF
j_gene: TRBJ2-1; abundance: .; d_gene: TRBD1; v_gene: TRBV6-5; CDR3nt: TGTGCCGCTGGGGGACAGATTGAGCAGTTCTTC; CDR3aa: CAAGGQIEQFF
j_gene: TRBJ1-1; abundance: many; d_gene: TRBD1; v_gene: TRBV4-2; CDR3nt: TGTGCCAGCAGCCAAGCCGAAGGACAGGGTTTAGCGGAAGCTTTCTTT; CDR3aa: CASSQAEGQGLAEAFF
j_gene: TRBJ2-7; abundance: .; d_gene: .; v_gene: TRBV5-4; CDR3nt: TGTGCCAGCAGCTTGTTGGGCGGACCCTACGAGCAGTACTTC; CDR3aa: CASSLLGGPYEQYF
j_gene: TRBJ2-5; abundance: few; d_gene: .; v_gene: TRBV5-1; CDR3nt: TGCGCCAGCAGCGGCGGAACTCAGCAAGAGACCCAGTACTTC; CDR3aa: CASSGGTQQETQYF
j_gene: TRBJ2-7; abundance: .; d_gene: .; v_gene: TRBV6-5; CDR3nt: TGTGCCAGCGGTGAAGGGGAACGGGTTTACGAGCAGTACTTC; CDR3aa: CASGEGERVYEQYF
j_gene: TRBJ2-5; abundance: many; d_gene: .; v_gene: TRBV6-2/TRBV6-3; CDR3nt: TGTGCCAGCAGTTACATGGGGGCCGCAGAGACCCAGTACTTC; CDR3aa: CASSYMGAAETQYF
j_gene: TRBJ2-6; abundance: many; d_gene: .; v_gene: TRBV7-9; CDR3nt: TGTGCCAGCACCAGAAACATAGAGGAGCGCTCTGGGGCCAACGTCCTGACTTTC; CDR3aa: CASTRNIEERSGANVLTF
j_gene: TRBJ2-5; abundance: many; d_gene: TRBD1; v_gene: TRBV7-2; CDR3nt: TGTGCCAGCAGCTTAGGACGGACAGGGGGCTTTGTCCTCCAAGAGACCCAGTACTTC; CDR3aa: CASSLGRTGGFVLQETQYF
j_gene: TRBJ1-2; abundance: .; d_gene: .; v_gene: TRBV4-2; CDR3nt: TGTGCCAGCAGCCAAGACACCGGATCGAGCTATGGCTACACCTTC; CDR3aa: CASSQDTGSSYGYTF
j_gene: TRBJ1-1; abundance: few; d_gene: .; v_gene: TRBV7-9; CDR3nt: TGTGCCAGCGTTTGGGTGAACACTGAAGCTTTCTTT; CDR3aa: CASVWVNTEAFF
j_gene: TRBJ2-1; abundance: many; d_gene: .; v_gene: TRBV27; CDR3nt: TGTGCCAGCAGTGCCCCCCCGGGGTACAATGAGCAGTTCTTC; CDR3aa: CASSAPPGYNEQFF
j_gene: TRBJ2-5; abundance: .; d_gene: .; v_gene: TRBV5-6; CDR3nt: TGTGCCAGCCTATGGCGTCTAACCGAAGAGACCCAGTACTTC; CDR3aa: CASLWRLTEETQYF
j_gene: TRBJ1-1; abundance: .; d_gene: .; v_gene: TRBV29-1; CDR3nt: TGCAGCGTTAATGAGGGCCGCACTGAAGCTTTCTTT; CDR3aa: CSVNEGRTEAFF
j_gene: TRBJ2-3; abundance: .; d_gene: .; v_gene: TRBV12-3/TRBV12-4; CDR3nt: TGTGCCAGCAGTCCTGGGGTTTTACCTAGCACAGATACGCAGTATTTT; CDR3aa: CASSPGVLPSTDTQYF
j_gene: TRBJ2-3; abundance: few; d_gene: .; v_gene: TRBV20-1; CDR3nt: TGCAGTGCTAGAGATCGGGTCACGAGCACAGATACGCAGTATTTT; CDR3aa: CSARDRVTSTDTQYF
j_gene: TRBJ1-4; abundance: many; d_gene: .; v_gene: TRBV5-6; CDR3nt: TGTGCCAGCAGCTTGAAAGCGTTTCGGACTAATGAAAAACTGTTTTTT; CDR3aa: CASSLKAFRTNEKLFF
j_gene: TRBJ2-2; abundance: .; d_gene: TRBD1; v_gene: TRBV19; CDR3nt: TGTGCCAGTAGTATCCAGGGGGCAAACACCGGGGAGCTGTTTTTT; CDR3aa: CASSIQGANTGELFF
j_gene: TRBJ2-1; abundance: many; d_gene: .; v_gene: TRBV5-4; CDR3nt: TGTGCCAGCACCCTGCGGGACGCTTACAATGAGCAGTTCTTC; CDR3aa: CASTLRDAYNEQFF
j_gene: TRBJ2-7; abundance: .; d_gene: .; v_gene: TRBV19; CDR3nt: TGTGCCAGTAGTCCCGTCCCCGGCTACGAGCAGTACTTC; CDR3aa: CASSPVPGYEQYF